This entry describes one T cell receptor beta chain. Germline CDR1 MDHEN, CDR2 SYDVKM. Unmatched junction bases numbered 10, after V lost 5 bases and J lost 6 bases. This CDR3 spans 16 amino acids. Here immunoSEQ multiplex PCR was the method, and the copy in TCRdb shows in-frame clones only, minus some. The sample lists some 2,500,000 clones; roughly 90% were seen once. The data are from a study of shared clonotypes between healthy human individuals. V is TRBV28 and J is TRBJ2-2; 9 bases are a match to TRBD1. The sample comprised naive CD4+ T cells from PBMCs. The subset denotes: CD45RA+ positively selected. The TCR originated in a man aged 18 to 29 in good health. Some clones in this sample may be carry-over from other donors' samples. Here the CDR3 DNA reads TGTGCCAGCAGTACCTCCGGGACAGGGTTTGCCGGGGAGCTGTTTTTT. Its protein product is CASSTSGTGFAGELFF.